A single T cell receptor (beta chain) is shown here with its context. Researchers ran the PCR with 60 Vbeta and 13 Jbeta primers. Profiled with immunoSEQ multiplex PCR; TCRdb holds only in-frame clones, not every one. The profile shows about 180,000 clones, approximately 80% of them singletons. This sample was taken from a study of cytomegalovirus exposure and HLA in healthy donors. This CDR3 comprises 13 residues. This sequence joins TRBV21-1 and TRBJ2-7; the listed D gene, TRBD1, was not tested against the DNA. TRBV21-1 is an annotated pseudogene. The sequencing input was PBMCs. The source is a girl aged 5 to 17 in good health and CMV-seropositive. CDR3 sequence: CARSVGRVHEQYF. CDR3 in DNA: TGTGCCAGGTCAGTTGGCAGGGTCCACGAGCAGTACTTC.